This T cell receptor beta chain is from a study of T cell clonality in common variable immunodeficiency. This clone appeared many times. Antigen: not known. The read stops 3 residues short of the end of the CDR3; the missing end is completed from the germline J gene. The CDR3 has 15 amino acids. The germline CDR1 and CDR2 sequences are DFQATT and SNEGSKA (reference sequence). V lost 2 bases and J lost 6; bases outside the gene matches: 7. Study conclusions and caveats: Reportedly, TCR beta sequences from common variable immunodeficiency showed fewer deletions and N-nucleotide insertions. Authors noted CVID clonality's cause needs subpopulation repertoire sequencing. Fewer TCRbeta clones were shared among CVID subjects than controls. CVID subjects showed higher TCRbeta clonality than healthy controls.

Profiling relied on immunoSEQ multiplex PCR, and the TCRdb table lists in-frame clones only, not all of them. The data show about 37,000 clones, none appearing only once, with 0.95% held by the ten largest. The receptor's source is a person aged 18 to 69 in good health. Sequencing was done on a sample of peripheral blood mononuclear cells. The chain joins TRBV20-1 to TRBJ2-1; 10 nucleotides match TRBD2. CDR3 sequence reads: CSARRAGGPFNEQFF. The covered CDR3 bases are TGCAGTGCTAGAAGAGCGGGGGGGCCCTTCAATGAG.